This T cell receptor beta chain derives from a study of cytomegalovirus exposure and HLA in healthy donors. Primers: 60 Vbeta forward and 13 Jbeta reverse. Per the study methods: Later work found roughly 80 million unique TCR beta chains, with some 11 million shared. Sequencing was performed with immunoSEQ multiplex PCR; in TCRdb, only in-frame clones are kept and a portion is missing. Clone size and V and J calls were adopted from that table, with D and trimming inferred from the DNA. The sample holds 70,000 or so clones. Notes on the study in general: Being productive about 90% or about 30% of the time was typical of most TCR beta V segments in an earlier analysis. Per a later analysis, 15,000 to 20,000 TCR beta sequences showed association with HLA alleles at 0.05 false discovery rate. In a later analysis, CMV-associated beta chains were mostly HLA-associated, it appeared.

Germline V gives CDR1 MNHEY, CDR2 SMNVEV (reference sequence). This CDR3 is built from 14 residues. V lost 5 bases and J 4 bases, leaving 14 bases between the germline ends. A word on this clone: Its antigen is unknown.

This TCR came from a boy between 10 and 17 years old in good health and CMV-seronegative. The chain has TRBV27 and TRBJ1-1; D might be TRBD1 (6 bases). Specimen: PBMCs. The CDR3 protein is CASSLLTGSTEAFF. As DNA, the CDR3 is TGTGCCAGCAGTCTGTTGACAGGATCCACTGAAGCTTTCTTT.